The rows below give T cell receptor beta chains drawn from one sample of a study of T cell clonotyping in hematopoietic cell transplantation. Measured with immunoSEQ multiplex PCR; TCRdb has only the in-frame clones, and not every one. Altogether thousands of clones are present, approximately 96% being singletons, with the ten largest covering just over 0.45%. The sequences come from PBMCs, collected 30 days after allogeneic stem cell transplant. The receptors originated from a male patient aged 35-55 years who had an allogeneic stem cell transplant from a related donor, so the T cells may come from the graft donor. Some clones in this sample may be carry-over from other donors' samples. Each CDR3 is given with its conserved first and last residue. D genes are given only for firm matches. A row's size may be missing; if present it is once, few, many or a size class.

j_call: TRBJ1-1; d_call: NA; v_call: TRBV6-5; clone_size: once; cdr3_nt: TGTGCCAGCTTTCTAACCTTCAGGGGCACTGAAGCTTTCTTT; cdr3_aa: CASFLTFRGTEAFF
j_call: TRBJ1-1; d_call: NA; v_call: TRBV5-6; clone_size: few; cdr3_nt: TGTGCCAGCAGCCTGAGAGAGAGGGGTGAAGCTTTCTTT; cdr3_aa: CASSLRERGEAFF
j_call: TRBJ2-3; d_call: NA; v_call: TRBV11-3; clone_size: NA; cdr3_nt: TGTGCCAGCAGCTCTACTCTTAGGCCCGCCGATACGCAGTATTTT; cdr3_aa: CASSSTLRPADTQYF
j_call: TRBJ2-7; d_call: TRBD1; v_call: TRBV2; clone_size: NA; cdr3_nt: TGTGCCAGCAGTATTACCTGGGACAGCTACGAGCAGTACTTC; cdr3_aa: CASSITWDSYEQYF
j_call: TRBJ2-5; d_call: TRBD1; v_call: TRBV6-5; clone_size: NA; cdr3_nt: TGTGCCAGCACCACTACCGGACAGGGGGCAGCGACCCAGTACTTC; cdr3_aa: CASTTTGQGAATQYF
j_call: TRBJ2-5; d_call: NA; v_call: TRBV25-1; clone_size: NA; cdr3_nt: TGTGCCAGCAGTGAACTACAGGACTTCACCCAAGAGACCCAGTACTTC; cdr3_aa: CASSELQDFTQETQYF
j_call: TRBJ2-7; d_call: TRBD2; v_call: TRBV30; clone_size: NA; cdr3_nt: TGTGCCTTCATCCCGGGACTAGCGGGAGGCGAGCAGTACTTC; cdr3_aa: CAFIPGLAGGEQYF
j_call: TRBJ2-7; d_call: TRBD2; v_call: TRBV9; clone_size: NA; cdr3_nt: TGTGCCAGCAGCCCTCAGGGGGTAGCGGGGGTAACCTACGAGCAGTACTTC; cdr3_aa: CASSPQGVAGVTYEQYF
j_call: TRBJ1-1; d_call: NA; v_call: TRBV5-1; clone_size: NA; cdr3_nt: TGCGCCAGCAGCTCGGCCGAGTCATCTGAAGCTTTCTTT; cdr3_aa: CASSSAESSEAFF
j_call: TRBJ2-5; d_call: NA; v_call: TRBV4-2; clone_size: NA; cdr3_nt: TGTGCCAGCAGCCAAGATCCGCTCGCCCAAGAGACCCAGTACTTC; cdr3_aa: CASSQDPLAQETQYF
j_call: TRBJ2-7; d_call: TRBD1; v_call: TRBV6-5; clone_size: NA; cdr3_nt: TGTGCCAGCAGCCGGGACAGGCTCTCCTACGAGCAGTACTTC; cdr3_aa: CASSRDRLSYEQYF
j_call: TRBJ2-1; d_call: NA; v_call: TRBV2; clone_size: NA; cdr3_nt: TGTGCCAGCAGGAAGGTGAGCTCCTACAATGAGCAGTTCTTC; cdr3_aa: CASRKVSSYNEQFF
j_call: TRBJ1-6; d_call: NA; v_call: TRBV7-6; clone_size: NA; cdr3_nt: TGTGCCAGCAGCTTAGCTCCTTCAGGGACTAATTCACCCCTCCACTTT; cdr3_aa: CASSLAPSGTNSPLHF
j_call: TRBJ1-2; d_call: TRBD1; v_call: TRBV6-1; clone_size: NA; cdr3_nt: TGTGCCAGCAGTGGCCAACAGGGGTCACGGGGAGAGGGTGGCTACACCTTC; cdr3_aa: CASSGQQGSRGEGGYTF
j_call: TRBJ2-1; d_call: NA; v_call: TRBV2; clone_size: NA; cdr3_nt: TGTGCCAGCATCATACAGGTGGAGCAGTTCTTC; cdr3_aa: CASIIQVEQFF
j_call: TRBJ1-1; d_call: NA; v_call: TRBV29-1; clone_size: NA; cdr3_nt: TGCAGCGTTGAAGGCGGGGGAATGAACACTGAAGCTTTCTTT; cdr3_aa: CSVEGGGMNTEAFF
j_call: TRBJ1-1; d_call: NA; v_call: TRBV11-3; clone_size: NA; cdr3_nt: TGTGCCAGCAGCTACCTGTGGGGGGGCGGCACTGAAGCTTTCTTT; cdr3_aa: CASSYLWGGGTEAFF
j_call: TRBJ1-1; d_call: NA; v_call: TRBV5-4; clone_size: NA; cdr3_nt: TGTGCCAGCAGCCCTCCCGGGGTGCGAAACACTGAAGCTTTCTTT; cdr3_aa: CASSPPGVRNTEAFF
j_call: TRBJ2-2; d_call: TRBD1; v_call: TRBV6-1; clone_size: few; cdr3_nt: TGTGCCAGCAGTGACACAGGGGCGGGTGACACCGGGGAGCTGTTTTTT; cdr3_aa: CASSDTGAGDTGELFF
j_call: TRBJ2-7; d_call: NA; v_call: TRBV11-3; clone_size: once; cdr3_nt: TGTGCCAGCAGCTTAGTCCCAAGCCTCAGCTCCTACGAGCAGTACTTC; cdr3_aa: CASSLVPSLSSYEQYF
j_call: TRBJ2-6; d_call: NA; v_call: TRBV7-3; clone_size: NA; cdr3_nt: TGTGCCAGTGGGAGGTCCTCTGGGGCCAACGTCCTGACTTTC; cdr3_aa: CASGRSSGANVLTF
j_call: TRBJ1-5; d_call: TRBD1; v_call: TRBV6-1; clone_size: NA; cdr3_nt: TGTGCCAGCAGTGTAGGACAGGGACGAGGCAATCAGCCCCAGCATTTT; cdr3_aa: CASSVGQGRGNQPQHF
j_call: TRBJ2-7; d_call: TRBD1; v_call: TRBV12-5; clone_size: NA; cdr3_nt: TGTGCTAGCGCCTGGGACAGGGGACCCTACGAGCAGTACTTC; cdr3_aa: CASAWDRGPYEQYF